The source of this T cell receptor beta chain is a study of blood T cells in healthy people across ages. PBMCs were isolated at a quantity of at least 7 million per sample. The study's findings and limits: Age showed a roughly linear inverse relationship with TCR beta diversity per million T cells. In these data, TCR beta diversity tracked strongly with naive T cell percentage.

Details on this clonotype: Its antigen is not known.

It was with a sample-barcoded 5' primer and a J-beta primer mix that a second PCR of roughly 7 to 12 cycles was run. Every sample gave at least 3 million paired-end reads containing CDR3. TCRdb re-called the 5' RACE reads through MiXCR, storing one row per CDR3 protein. The data hold 1.8 million or so distinct CDR3 sequences, with more than 35% observed a single time. The CDR3 has 14 residues. V lost 3 bases, J lost 5 bases, and 9 bases stayed unmatched. Germline-derived CDR1 and CDR2 are SQVTM and ANQGSEA. The rearrangement joins TRBV29-1 to TRBJ2-5; TRBD2 matches at 7 bases. Source material: blood. The TCR sequence derives from a human donor in good health. The CDR3 region has the DNA TGCAGCGTTGATTTCGGGGGGTATGCGGAGACCCAGTACTTC. Its protein product is CSVDFGGYAETQYF.